This T cell receptor beta chain was observed in a study of cytomegalovirus exposure and HLA in healthy donors. Whole-study findings and limits: The authors later found HLA-associated TCR beta chains more clonally expanded than equally common others.

The primer mix had 60 Vbeta and 13 Jbeta primers. The method was immunoSEQ multiplex PCR; TCRdb's version includes in-frame clones alone and lacks a portion of them. The table includes about 130,000 clones, around three quarters detected once. The CDR3 sequence is 15 residues long. CDR1 is MGHRA and CDR2 is YSYEKL in the germline V gene. Trimming cost V 2 bases and J 7 bases; bases outside gene matches: 4. A word on this clone: Its specificity is not known.

The V gene is TRBV4-1, the J gene TRBJ1-6; 8 bases agree with TRBD1. Sequenced material: PBMCs. The clonotype originates from a man aged 40-49 years in good health and CMV-seronegative. This CDR3 reads CASSQSQGANSPLHF. In nucleotides, the CDR3 is TGCGCCAGCAGCCAATCCCAGGGGGCCAATTCACCCCTCCACTTT.